Presented here are 20 T cell receptor beta chains from one specimen sequenced in a study of blood T cell repertoires in COVID-19. TCRdb's table, derived via immunoSEQ multiplex PCR, lists solely in-frame clones and lacks some. Among about 120,000 clones listed, approximately 85% were seen once. The specimen was peripheral blood. The receptor source for this set is an elderly man with active or convalescent COVID-19.

This chain connects TRBV20-1 to TRBJ1-4, with unresolved D. V was pared by 5 bases and J by 6 bases, with 4 bases between. The CDR3 length is 10 residues. The germline V gene has CDR1 DFQATT and CDR2 SNEGSKA (reference sequence). The CDR3 reads CSALDEKLFF. The CDR3 bases are TGCAGTGCTCTAGATGAAAAACTGTTTTTT.

The rearrangement links TRBV7-2 to TRBJ1-4; a possible D gene is TRBD1 (6 bases). The CDR3 covers 14 residues. The ends were cut back, 1 base at V and 4 bases at J, with 7 bases in the middle. In germline, CDR1 is SGHTA, CDR2 FQGNSA. CDR3 coding DNA: TGTGCCAGCAGCTTAGTCAGGGGTAATGAAAAACTGTTTTTT. Its protein product is CASSLVRGNEKLFF. Drawing the rest from reference TRBV7-2 and TRBJ1-4, the complete variable domain is GAGVSQSPSNKVTEKGKDVELRCDPISGHTALYWYRQSLGQGLEFLIYFQGNSAPDKSGLPSDRFSAERTGGSVSTLTIQRTQQEDSAVYLCASSLVRGNEKLFFGSGTQLSVL.

This clone is a singleton in its sample. The V gene is TRBV18, the J gene TRBJ1-5; 12 bases are shared with TRBD1. Germline V gene data show CDR1 as KGHSH and CDR2 as LQKENI. The CDR3 spans 15 residues. Germline trimming cut 3 bases from V and 7 bases from J; bases unmatched to any gene: 4. CDR3 sequence (DNA): TGTGCCAGCTCACCGGGACAGGGGGCAAGACAGCCCCAGCATTTT. Translation: CASSPGQGARQPQHF.

The V call is TRBV18, the J call TRBJ1-5, with D tentatively TRBD1 (5 bases). CDR3 size: 14 residues. The germline CDR1 and CDR2 sequences are KGHSH and LQKENI. The V gene lost 6 bases and the J gene lost 5 bases, with 14 bases spanning the gap. CDR3 sequence (DNA): TGTGCCAGCTCCCCGGCCCAGGGCCATCAGCCCCAGCATTTT. The encoded protein is CASSPAQGHQPQHF.

The rearrangement joins TRBV30 to TRBJ2-3; TRBD2 matches 7 bases. The J segment lost 9 bases and the V segment lost 3 bases, leaving 9 bases of the junction unmatched. CDR1 and CDR2 (germline): GTSNPN, SVGIG (reference sequence). The CDR3 has 13 amino acids. The CDR3 here is CAWRGTGRGTQYF. The CDR3 DNA is TGTGCCTGGAGAGGGACTGGGCGGGGGACGCAGTATTTT.

This clone has only one observation. The chain combines TRBV10-2 with TRBJ2-7, with 10 positions matching TRBD2. CDR1 is WSHSY and CDR2 is SAAADI in the germline V gene. The CDR3 runs to 14 residues. V shed 2 bases and J 4 bases; nucleotides not matched to a gene: 2. This CDR3 is CASSETGLAYEQYF. The CDR3 nucleotides read TGCGCCAGCAGTGAGACGGGACTAGCGTACGAGCAGTACTTC.

The V call is TRBV10-2, the J call TRBJ2-7; TRBD1 matches at 7 bases. The CDR3 spans 13 residues. The V and J ends lost 8 bases and 4 bases, in that order; junction bases with no gene match: 8. The germline V gene has CDR1 WSHSY and CDR2 SAAADI. As DNA, the CDR3 is TGCGCCAGCCGACAGGGTGTTATATACGAGCAGTACTTC. Amino acids: CASRQGVIYEQYF.

J is TRBJ2-6 and V is TRBV5-4; possibly TRBD2 for D (5 bases). The CDR3 totals 15 residues. Germline V CDR1 and CDR2: SGHNT, YYREEE (reference sequence). V gave up 2 bases and J gave up 3 bases, with 9 bases separating them. Here the CDR3 reads CASSLTGGGANVLTF. The CDR3 region has the DNA TGTGCCAGCAGCTTAACTGGAGGTGGGGCCAACGTCCTGACTTTC.

CDR3 region: CASSIVAGGTYEQYF. CDR3 DNA sequence: TGTGCCAGTAGTATAGTTGCGGGGGGGACCTACGAGCAGTACTTC. The chain combines TRBV19 with TRBJ2-7, with TRBD2 matching 9 bases. The CDR3 length is 15 residues. The germline V gene has CDR1 LNHDA and CDR2 SQIVND (reference sequence). V lost 1 base to trimming and J lost 2 bases; unmatched junction nucleotides: 3.

The rearrangement links TRBV4-2 to TRBJ2-1; 9 bases agree with TRBD2. Germline V gene sequence: CDR1 LGHNA, CDR2 YNFKEQ. Trimming at V came to 4 bases and at J to 3 bases, leaving 10 bases not matched to a gene. The CDR3 is 17 amino acids. CDR3 residues: CASSRRDSGGSYNEQFF. The CDR3 DNA is TGTGCCAGCAGCCGACGAGATAGCGGGGGCAGCTACAATGAGCAGTTCTTC.

The chain combines TRBV14 with TRBJ2-3; D perhaps matches TRBD2 (5 bases). In germline, CDR1 is SGHDN, CDR2 FVKESK. This CDR3 region has 14 residues. The germline V and J ends were trimmed by 0 bases and 8 bases, with 12 bases remaining between them. CDR3 protein: CASSQDSLAGTQYF. Written as DNA, the CDR3 is TGTGCCAGCAGCCAAGATTCCCTTGCGGGTACGCAGTATTTT.

The chain recombines TRBV9 with TRBJ2-5, with 7 bases matching TRBD2. The CDR3 has 13 residues. V dropped 4 bases and J dropped 5; count of bases not matched to a gene: 5. CDR1 SGDLS and CDR2 YYNGEE come from the germline V gene. CDR3 protein: CASSTNSGETQYF. DNA of the CDR3: TGTGCCAGCAGCACAAATAGCGGGGAGACCCAGTACTTC.

This sequence joins TRBV7-3 and TRBJ2-2; 7 bases fit TRBD1. CDR1 SGHTA and CDR2 FQGTGA come from the germline V gene. This CDR3 region has 13 residues. The V segment lost 6 bases and the J segment 5 bases; nucleotides outside the gene matches: 3. The CDR3 loop reads CASRKGATGELFF. The CDR3 nucleotides are TGTGCCAGCAGGAAGGGGGCTACCGGGGAGCTGTTTTTT.

CDR3 sequence reads: CASSDSMRGSDPYEQYF. CDR3 bases: TGTGCCAGCAGTGACTCGATGCGGGGGAGCGACCCCTACGAGCAGTACTTC. This rearrangement joins TRBV6-4 to TRBJ2-7, with TRBD2 matching 7 bases. The CDR3 is 17 residues long. V gave up 0 bases and J gave up 2 bases; unmatched junction bases: 10. The germline V gene encodes CDR1 MRHNA and CDR2 SNTAGT.

The V gene is TRBV19, the J gene TRBJ2-2; maybe TRBD1 (6 bases). Per germline, CDR1 LNHDA and CDR2 SQIVND (reference sequence). The V end lost 7 bases, the J end lost 0 bases, and 12 bases lay between the germline ends. This CDR3 comprises 15 residues. Here the CDR3 DNA reads TGTGCCAGTAAGGTCGGACAGTCGAACACCGGGGAGCTGTTTTTT. Amino acid sequence: CASKVGQSNTGELFF. Supplemented by reference TRBV19 and TRBJ2-2, the full variable domain reads DGGITQSPKYLFRKEGQNVTLSCEQNLNHDAMYWYRQDPGQGLRLIYYSQIVNDFQKGDIAEGYSVSREKKESFPLTVTSAQKNPTAFYLCASKVGQSNTGELFFGEGSRLTVL.

The gene calls are TRBV6-4 and TRBJ1-1, with 11 bases lining up with TRBD1. The CDR3 is 18 residues long. CDR1 is MRHNA and CDR2 is SNTAGT in the germline V gene. Germline trimming cut 6 bases from V and 11 bases from J; bases unmatched to any gene: 23. The CDR3, as DNA: TGTGCCAGCAGCCCCTCCTTGGACAGGGGGCTAAGGGGTGAGTGGGCTTTCTTT. The encoded protein is CASSPSLDRGLRGEWAFF.

This clone was seen a single time. This chain links TRBV24-1 with TRBJ2-2; maybe TRBD2 (5 bases). V lost 0 bases to trimming and J lost 3 bases, with 13 bases between them. The germline gives CDR1 KGHDR, CDR2 SFDVKD. The CDR3 is made up of 17 amino acids. The CDR3 coding sequence is TGTGCCACCAGTGATTTGCGCGGGTCTCAATACACCGGGGAGCTGTTTTTT. Its protein product is CATSDLRGSQYTGELFF.

The chain joins TRBV21-1 to TRBJ1-4. TRBV21-1 corresponds to a pseudogene. CDR3 size: 13 residues. CDR3 nucleotides: TGTGCCAGCATGCGGTCCTCTAATGAAAAACTGTTTTTT. The encoded protein is CASMRSSNEKLFF.

This sequence joins TRBV5-1 and TRBJ1-5, with D perhaps TRBD1 (6 bases). The CDR3 covers 16 residues. Between the trimmed V and J ends, which lost 0 bases and 3 bases, there was a span of 13 bases. Germline CDR1 is SGHRS and CDR2 is YFSETQ. CDR3 protein: CASSLAPTGVNQPQHF. The DNA for the CDR3 is TGCGCCAGCAGCTTGGCCCCGACAGGCGTCAATCAGCCCCAGCATTTT.

The J gene is TRBJ2-3, the V gene TRBV9; tentatively, D is TRBD2 (6 bases). CDR1 and CDR2 from the germline V gene are SGDLS and YYNGEE. The V end lost 0 bases, the J end lost 3 bases, and 14 bases lay between the germline ends. The CDR3 is made up of 16 amino acids. The DNA for the CDR3 is TGTGCCAGCAGCGTAGTAGGGAGGCTAGGGACAGATACGCAGTATTTT. Its translation: CASSVVGRLGTDTQYF.